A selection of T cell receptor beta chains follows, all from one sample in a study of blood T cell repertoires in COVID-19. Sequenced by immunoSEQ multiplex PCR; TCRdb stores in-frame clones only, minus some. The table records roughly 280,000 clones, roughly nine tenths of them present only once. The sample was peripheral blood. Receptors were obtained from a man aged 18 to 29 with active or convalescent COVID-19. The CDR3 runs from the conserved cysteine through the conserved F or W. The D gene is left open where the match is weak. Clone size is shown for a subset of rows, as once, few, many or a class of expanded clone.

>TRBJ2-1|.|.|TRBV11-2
TGTGCCAGCAGCTTAGTGGGGCCACAAGCTGAGCAGTTCTTC
CASSLVGPQAEQFF
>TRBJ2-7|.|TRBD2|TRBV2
TGTGCCAGCACCTTTGCGGGGGGGCCAGGGGAGCAGTACTTC
CASTFAGGPGEQYF
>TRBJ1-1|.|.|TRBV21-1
TGTGCCAGCAGCACCCAGGGACAGCACACTGAAGCTTTCTTT
CASSTQGQHTEAFF
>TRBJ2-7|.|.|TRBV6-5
TGTGCCAGCAGTTACTCTTTTGGGCAGTACGAGCAGTACTTC
CASSYSFGQYEQYF
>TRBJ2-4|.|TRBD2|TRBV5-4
TGTGCCAGCAGCTCGACTAGCGACGGGGACATTCAGTACTTC
CASSSTSDGDIQYF
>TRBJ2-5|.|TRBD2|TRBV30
TGTGCCTGGAACTACGGGACTAGTGGGACCCAGTACTTC
CAWNYGTSGTQYF
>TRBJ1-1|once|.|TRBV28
TGTGCCAGCAGTTTATACGGCAGGGGTTTCGCTGAAGCTTTCTTT
CASSLYGRGFAEAFF
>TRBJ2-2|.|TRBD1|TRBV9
TGTGCCAGCAGCGATCGGACAGGCTTGAACACCGGGGAGCTGTTTTTT
CASSDRTGLNTGELFF
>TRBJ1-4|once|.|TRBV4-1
TGCGCCAGCAGCCAAGATCCAGGTGGTAAACTGTTTTTT
CASSQDPGGKLFF
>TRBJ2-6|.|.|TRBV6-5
TGTGCCAGCGTGAGGGATCCCGGGGCCAACGTCCTGACTTTC
CASVRDPGANVLTF
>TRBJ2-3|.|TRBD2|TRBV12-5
TGTGCTAGTGGTTCTAGAGCGGGGCTAATATTAGATACGCAGTATTTT
CASGSRAGLILDTQYF
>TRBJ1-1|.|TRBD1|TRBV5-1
TGCGCCAGCAGCTCACAGGGGGCGACGGGTGAAGCTTTCTTT
CASSSQGATGEAFF
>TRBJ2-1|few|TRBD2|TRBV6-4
TGTGCCAGCAGTGTAAGAGTAAAGGTGTTAGCGGGAGAGTTCTTC
CASSVRVKVLAGEFF
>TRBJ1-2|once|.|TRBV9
TGTGCCAGCAGCGTAGCTCCCCGGGACTCCCTCGATGGCTACACCTTC
CASSVAPRDSLDGYTF
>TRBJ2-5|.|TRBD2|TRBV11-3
TGTGCCAGCAGCGAGGGACTAGCGGGAGGGCCCCAGTACTTC
CASSEGLAGGPQYF
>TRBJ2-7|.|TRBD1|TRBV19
TGTGCCAGTAGTGTCTACCTGGGACAGGGATACGAGCAGTACTTC
CASSVYLGQGYEQYF
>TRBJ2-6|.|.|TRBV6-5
TGTGCCAGCAGCCCGGGTTACTCTGGGGCCAACGTCCTGACTTTC
CASSPGYSGANVLTF
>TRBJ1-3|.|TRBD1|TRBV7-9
TGTGCCAGCAGCTTAACCTCGGACAGGGAAGGTGGAAACACCATATATTTT
CASSLTSDREGGNTIYF
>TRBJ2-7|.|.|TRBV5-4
TGTGCCAGCAGCCCCGGCACAGGACACTACGAGCAGTACTTC
CASSPGTGHYEQYF
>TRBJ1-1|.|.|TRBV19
TGTGCCAGTAGTTCTCGCGGAAACACTGAAGCTTTCTTT
CASSSRGNTEAFF
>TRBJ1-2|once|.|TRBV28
TGTGCCAGCCGCTCGATACAAATTTTGGTCCCCTATGGCTACACCTTC
CASRSIQILVPYGYTF
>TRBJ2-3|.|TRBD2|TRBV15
TGTGCCACCAGCAGTGATCGACTAGCGGGATCAGATACGCAGTATTTT
CATSSDRLAGSDTQYF
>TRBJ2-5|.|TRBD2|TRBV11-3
TGTGCCAGCAGCTTAGACGTAGCGGGAGACGGAGAGACCCAGTACTTC
CASSLDVAGDGETQYF
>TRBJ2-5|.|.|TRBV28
TGTGCCAGCAGTCCAGGCCCTAGCAACCAAGAGACCCAGTACTTC
CASSPGPSNQETQYF
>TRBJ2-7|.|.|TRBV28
TGTGCCAGCAGTTTATTACCAGGAACCTACGAGCAGTACTTC
CASSLLPGTYEQYF
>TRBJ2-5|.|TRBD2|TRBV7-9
TGTGCCAGCAGCCCCCACACTAGCGGGAAGGGGGGGGAGACCCAGTACTTC
CASSPHTSGKGGETQYF
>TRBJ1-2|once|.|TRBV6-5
TGTGCCAGCAGCCGGAGTAACTATGGCTACACCTTC
CASSRSNYGYTF
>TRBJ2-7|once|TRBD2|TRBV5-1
TGCGCCAGCAGCTTGCCTCGTAGCGGGGCCTCCTACGAGCAGTACTTC
CASSLPRSGASYEQYF
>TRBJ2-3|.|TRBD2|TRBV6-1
TGTGCCAGCAGTGGGAAGACTAGCGCGAGAGCAGATACGCAGTATTTT
CASSGKTSARADTQYF
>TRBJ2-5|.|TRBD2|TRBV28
TGTGCCAGCAGGTTGAGCGGGGAGGAGACCCAGTACTTC
CASRLSGEETQYF
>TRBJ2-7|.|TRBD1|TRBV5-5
TGTGCCAGCAGTGTACTCGAGGGGGCCCCAGCCGAGCAGTACTTC
CASSVLEGAPAEQYF
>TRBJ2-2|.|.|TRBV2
TGTGCCAGCGTCGGGGGGGAGCTGTTTTTT
CASVGGELFF
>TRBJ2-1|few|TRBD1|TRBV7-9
TGTGCCAGCAGCTTCGGACAGGGGGATGGCAATGAGCAGTTCTTC
CASSFGQGDGNEQFF
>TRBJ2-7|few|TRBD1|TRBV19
TGTGCCAGTAGTAGGGGCGGGACAGGGGGCTCCTACGAGCAGTACTTC
CASSRGGTGGSYEQYF
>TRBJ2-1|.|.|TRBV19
TGTGCCAGTAGCCTACTAGGGTACAATGAGCAGTTCTTC
CASSLLGYNEQFF
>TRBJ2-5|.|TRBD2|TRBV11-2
TGTGCCAGCAGCTTAGAGTTTGCGGGGGGTCAAGAGACCCAGTACTTC
CASSLEFAGGQETQYF